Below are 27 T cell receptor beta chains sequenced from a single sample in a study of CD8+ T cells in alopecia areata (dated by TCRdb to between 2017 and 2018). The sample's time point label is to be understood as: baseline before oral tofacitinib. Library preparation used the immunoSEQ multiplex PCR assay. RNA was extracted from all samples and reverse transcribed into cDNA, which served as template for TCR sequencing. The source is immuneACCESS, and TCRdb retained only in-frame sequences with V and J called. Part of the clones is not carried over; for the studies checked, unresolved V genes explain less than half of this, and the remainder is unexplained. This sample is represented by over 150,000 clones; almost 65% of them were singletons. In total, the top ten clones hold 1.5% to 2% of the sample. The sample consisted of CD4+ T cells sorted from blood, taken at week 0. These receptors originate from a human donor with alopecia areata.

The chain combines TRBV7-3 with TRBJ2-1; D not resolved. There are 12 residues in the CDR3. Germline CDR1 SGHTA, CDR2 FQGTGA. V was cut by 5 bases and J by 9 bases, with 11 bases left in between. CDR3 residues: CASSRPAGEQFF. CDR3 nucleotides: TGTGCCAGCAGCCGCCCAGCCGGTGAGCAGTTCTTC.

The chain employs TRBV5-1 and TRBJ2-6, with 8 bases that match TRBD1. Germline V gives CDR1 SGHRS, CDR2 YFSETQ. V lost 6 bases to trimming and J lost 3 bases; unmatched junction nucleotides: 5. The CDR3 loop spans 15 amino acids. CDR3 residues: CASTIQGDGANVLTF. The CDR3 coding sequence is TGCGCCAGCACCATACAGGGGGATGGGGCCAACGTCCTGACTTTC.

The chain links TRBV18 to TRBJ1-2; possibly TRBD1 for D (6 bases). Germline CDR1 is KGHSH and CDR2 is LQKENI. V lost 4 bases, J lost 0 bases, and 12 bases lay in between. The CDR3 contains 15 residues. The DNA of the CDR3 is TGTGCCAGCTCACTCACAGGGATTACTAACTATGGCTACACCTTC. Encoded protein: CASSLTGITNYGYTF.

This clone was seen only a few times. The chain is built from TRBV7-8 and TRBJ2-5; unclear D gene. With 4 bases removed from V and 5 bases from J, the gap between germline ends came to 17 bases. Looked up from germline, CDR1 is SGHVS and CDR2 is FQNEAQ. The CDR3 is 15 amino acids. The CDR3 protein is CASSSPLQRAETQYF. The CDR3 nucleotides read TGTGCCAGCAGCTCCCCTCTACAGAGAGCGGAGACCCAGTACTTC.

CDR3 nucleotides: TGTGCCAGCGGACGGGGGGATGCCTACGAGCAGTACTTC. Protein sequence: CASGRGDAYEQYF. J is TRBJ2-7 and V is TRBV6-6, with TRBD2 matching 7 bases. This CDR3 is built from 13 residues. With V trimmed by 8 bases and J by 2 bases, 6 bases remained unmatched. CDR1 and CDR2 (germline): MNHNY, SVGAGI (reference sequence).

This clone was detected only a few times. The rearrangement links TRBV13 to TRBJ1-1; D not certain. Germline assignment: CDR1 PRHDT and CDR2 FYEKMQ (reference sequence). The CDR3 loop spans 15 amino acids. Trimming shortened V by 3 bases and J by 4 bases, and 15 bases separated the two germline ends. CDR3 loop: CASSFTTHLPTEAFF. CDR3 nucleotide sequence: TGTGCCAGCAGCTTCACTACGCACCTACCCACTGAAGCTTTCTTT.

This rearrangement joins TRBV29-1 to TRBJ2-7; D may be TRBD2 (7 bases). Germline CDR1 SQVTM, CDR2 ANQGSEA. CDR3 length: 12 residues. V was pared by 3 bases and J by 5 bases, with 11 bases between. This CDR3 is CSVEGAGDEQYF. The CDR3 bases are TGCAGCGTTGAGGGGGCGGGGGACGAGCAGTACTTC.

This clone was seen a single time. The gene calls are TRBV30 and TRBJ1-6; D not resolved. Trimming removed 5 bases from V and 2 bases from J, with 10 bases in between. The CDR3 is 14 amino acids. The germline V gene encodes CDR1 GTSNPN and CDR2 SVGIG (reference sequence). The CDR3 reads CAWGKAAYNSPLHF. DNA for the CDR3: TGTGCCTGGGGCAAGGCGGCCTATAATTCACCCCTCCACTTT.

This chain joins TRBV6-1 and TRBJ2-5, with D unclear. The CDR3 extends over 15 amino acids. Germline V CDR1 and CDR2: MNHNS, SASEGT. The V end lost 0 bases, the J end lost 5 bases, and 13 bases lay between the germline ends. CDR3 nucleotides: TGTGCCAGCAGTGAAGCGCTAGACTTACGGGAGACCCAGTACTTC. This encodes CASSEALDLRETQYF.

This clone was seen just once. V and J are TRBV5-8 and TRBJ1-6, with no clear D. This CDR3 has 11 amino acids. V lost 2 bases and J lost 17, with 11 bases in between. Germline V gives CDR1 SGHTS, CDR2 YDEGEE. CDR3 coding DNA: TGTGCCAGCAGCTTATTGGCCCAGGTCCACTTT. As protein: CASSLLAQVHF.

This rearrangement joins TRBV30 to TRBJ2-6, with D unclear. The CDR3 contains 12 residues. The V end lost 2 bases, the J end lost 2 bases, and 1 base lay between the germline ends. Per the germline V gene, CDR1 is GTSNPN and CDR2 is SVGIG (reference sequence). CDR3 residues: CAWSPGANVLTF. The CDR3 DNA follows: TGTGCCTGGAGTCCTGGGGCCAACGTCCTGACTTTC.

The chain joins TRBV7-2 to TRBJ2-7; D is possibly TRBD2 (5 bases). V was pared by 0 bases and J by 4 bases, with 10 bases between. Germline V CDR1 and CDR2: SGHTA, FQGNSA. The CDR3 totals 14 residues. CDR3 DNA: TGTGCCAGCAGCTTAGCCCGGGAAGGGTACGAGCAGTACTTC. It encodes CASSLAREGYEQYF.

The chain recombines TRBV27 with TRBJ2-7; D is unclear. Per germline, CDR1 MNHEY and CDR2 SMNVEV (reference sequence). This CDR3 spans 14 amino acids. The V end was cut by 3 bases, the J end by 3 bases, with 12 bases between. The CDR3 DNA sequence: TGTGCCAGCAGTTTTGGGCCTACTGGCTACGAGCAGTACTTC. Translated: CASSFGPTGYEQYF.

CDR3 protein: CAWRPLERASYEQFF. The DNA for the CDR3 is TGTGCCTGGAGGCCCCTAGAGCGGGCTTCCTATGAGCAGTTCTTC. The J gene is TRBJ2-1, the V gene TRBV30, with a tentative D call TRBD2 (6 bases). The ends were cut back, 3 bases at V and 8 bases at J, with 20 bases in the middle. Germline V gene data show CDR1 as GTSNPN and CDR2 as SVGIG (reference sequence). The CDR3 is 15 residues long.

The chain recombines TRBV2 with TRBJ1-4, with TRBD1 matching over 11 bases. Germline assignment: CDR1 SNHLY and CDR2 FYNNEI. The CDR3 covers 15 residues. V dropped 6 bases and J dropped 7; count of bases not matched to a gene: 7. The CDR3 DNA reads TGTGCCAGCAGGAGGGACAGGGGGACGAGTGAAAAACTGTTTTTT. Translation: CASRRDRGTSEKLFF.

The CDR3 nucleotides are TGCAGCGTCGCTGGACAATACAACACTGAAGCTTTCTTT. It codes for CSVAGQYNTEAFF. The chain couples TRBV29-1 to TRBJ1-1; the D gene is possibly TRBD1 (5 bases). Trimming removed 6 bases from V and 2 bases from J, with 13 bases in between. The germline V gene encodes CDR1 SQVTM and CDR2 ANQGSEA. The CDR3 covers 13 residues.

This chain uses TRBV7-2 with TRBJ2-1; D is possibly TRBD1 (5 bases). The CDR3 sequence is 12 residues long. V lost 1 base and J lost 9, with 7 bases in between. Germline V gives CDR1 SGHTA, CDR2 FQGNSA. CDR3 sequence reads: CASSLVRGEQFF. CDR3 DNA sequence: TGTGCCAGCAGCTTAGTTAGGGGTGAGCAGTTCTTC. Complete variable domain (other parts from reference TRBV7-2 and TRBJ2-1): GAGVSQSPSNKVTEKGKDVELRCDPISGHTALYWYRQSLGQGLEFLIYFQGNSAPDKSGLPSDRFSAERTGGSVSTLTIQRTQQEDSAVYLCASSLVRGEQFFGPGTRLTVL.

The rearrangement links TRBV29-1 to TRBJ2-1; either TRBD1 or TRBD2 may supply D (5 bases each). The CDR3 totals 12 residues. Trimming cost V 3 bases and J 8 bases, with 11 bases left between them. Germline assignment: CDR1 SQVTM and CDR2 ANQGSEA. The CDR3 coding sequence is TGCAGCGTTGATGAAGGGACCGATGAGCAGTTCTTC. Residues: CSVDEGTDEQFF.

The CDR3 DNA reads TGTGCCAGCAGCGTTGGTTCAGGGATCTCCTACGAGCAGTACTTC. It is translated as CASSVGSGISYEQYF. The chain recombines TRBV9 with TRBJ2-7, with TRBD1 as a possible D gene (5 bases). Germline V CDR1 and CDR2: SGDLS, YYNGEE. V gave up 2 bases and J gave up 0 bases, with 12 bases separating them. The CDR3 sequence is 15 residues long. Full variable domain (outside the CDR3, taken from reference TRBV9 and TRBJ2-7): DSGVTQTPKHLITATGQRVTLRCSPRSGDLSVYWYQQSLDQGLQFLIQYYNGEERAKGNILERFSAQQFPDLHSELNLSSLELGDSALYFCASSVGSGISYEQYFGPGTRLTVT.

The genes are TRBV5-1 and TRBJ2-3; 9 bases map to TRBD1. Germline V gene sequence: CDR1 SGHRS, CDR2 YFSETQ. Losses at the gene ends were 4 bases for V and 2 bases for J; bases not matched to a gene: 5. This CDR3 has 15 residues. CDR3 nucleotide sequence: TGCGCCAGCAGCCCAAGGACAGGGGACACAGATACGCAGTATTTT. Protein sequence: CASSPRTGDTDTQYF. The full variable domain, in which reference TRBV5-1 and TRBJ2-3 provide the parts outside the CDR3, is KAGVTQTPRYLIKTRGQQVTLSCSPISGHRSVSWYQQTPGQGLQFLFEYFSETQRNKGNFPGRFSGRQFSNSRSEMNVSTLELGDSALYLCASSPRTGDTDTQYFGPGTRLTVL.

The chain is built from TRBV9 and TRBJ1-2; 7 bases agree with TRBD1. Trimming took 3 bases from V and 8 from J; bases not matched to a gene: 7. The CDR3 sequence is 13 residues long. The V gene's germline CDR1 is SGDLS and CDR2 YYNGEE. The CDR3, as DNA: TGTGCCAGCAGCGCAACAGGGGTCGGAGGCTACACCTTC. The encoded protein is CASSATGVGGYTF.

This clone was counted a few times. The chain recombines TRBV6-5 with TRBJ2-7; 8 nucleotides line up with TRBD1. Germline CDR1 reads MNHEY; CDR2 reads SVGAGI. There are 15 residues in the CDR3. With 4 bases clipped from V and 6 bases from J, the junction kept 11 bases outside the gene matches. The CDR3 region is CASSLLTVQGGEQYF. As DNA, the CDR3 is TGTGCCAGCAGTTTGTTGACCGTACAGGGGGGCGAGCAGTACTTC.

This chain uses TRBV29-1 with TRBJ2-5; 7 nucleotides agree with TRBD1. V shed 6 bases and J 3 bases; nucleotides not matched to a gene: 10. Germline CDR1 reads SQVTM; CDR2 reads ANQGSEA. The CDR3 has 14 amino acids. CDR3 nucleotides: TGCAGCGTCCTCCTACAGGGGCTGAAAGAGACCCAGTACTTC. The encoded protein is CSVLLQGLKETQYF.

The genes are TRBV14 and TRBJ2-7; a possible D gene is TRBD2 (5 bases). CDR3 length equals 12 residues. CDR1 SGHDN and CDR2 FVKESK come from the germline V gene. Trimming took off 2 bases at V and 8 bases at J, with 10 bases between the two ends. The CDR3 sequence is CASSQSGPKQYF. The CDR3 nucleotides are TGTGCCAGCAGCCAAAGCGGACCGAAGCAGTACTTC.

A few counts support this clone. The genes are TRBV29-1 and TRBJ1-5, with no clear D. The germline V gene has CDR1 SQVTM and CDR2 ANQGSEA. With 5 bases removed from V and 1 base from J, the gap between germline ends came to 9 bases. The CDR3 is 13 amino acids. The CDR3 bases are TGCAGCGTTTGGGAGGGAAGCAATCAGCCCCAGCATTTT. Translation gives CSVWEGSNQPQHF. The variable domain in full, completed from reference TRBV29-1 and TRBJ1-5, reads SAVISQKPSRDICQRGTSLTIQCQVDSQVTMMFWYRQQPGQSLTLIATANQGSEATYESGFVIDKFPISRPNLTFSTLTVSNMSPEDSSIYLCSVWEGSNQPQHFGDGTRLSIL.

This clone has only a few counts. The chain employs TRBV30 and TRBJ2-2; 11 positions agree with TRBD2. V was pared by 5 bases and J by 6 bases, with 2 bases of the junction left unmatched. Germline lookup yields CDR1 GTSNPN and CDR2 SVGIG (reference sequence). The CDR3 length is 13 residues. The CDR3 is CAWVLAGAGELFF. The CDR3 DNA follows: TGTGCCTGGGTACTAGCGGGGGCCGGGGAGCTGTTTTTT.

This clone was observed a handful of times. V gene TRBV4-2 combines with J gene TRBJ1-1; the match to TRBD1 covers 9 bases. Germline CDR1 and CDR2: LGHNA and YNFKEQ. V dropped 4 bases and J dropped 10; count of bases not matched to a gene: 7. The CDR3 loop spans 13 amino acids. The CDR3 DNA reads TGTGCCAGCAGCCCGACAGGGGGTGGTGGAGCTTTCTTT. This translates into CASSPTGGGGAFF.